Listed here are 5 T cell receptor beta chains from one sample, sequenced in a study of control samples from healthy donors and cancer patients. The table came from immunoSEQ multiplex PCR; TCRdb's copy has only in-frame clones and leaves some out. The top ten clones hold 12% of a sample with about 170,000 clones, around nine tenths of them seen once. The material sequenced was blood. These receptors were collected from a man in his thirties or forties in good health.

The genes are TRBV6-5 and TRBJ2-2, with 8 bases lining up with TRBD1. This CDR3 spans 16 amino acids. The germline CDR1 and CDR2 sequences are MNHEY and SVGAGI. The J segment lost 3 bases and the V segment lost 0 bases, leaving 3 bases of the junction unmatched. The CDR3 nucleotides read TGTGCCAGCAGTTACTCAACAGGGGGTTACACCGGGGAGCTGTTTTTT. Protein product: CASSYSTGGYTGELFF.

This clone has a single count. The rearrangement uses TRBV5-1 and TRBJ2-1; TRBD2 matches at 8 bases. Germline V gives CDR1 SGHRS, CDR2 YFSETQ. There are 14 residues in the CDR3. The V gene end was trimmed by 0 bases and the J gene end by 9 bases; junction bases not matched to a gene: 5. CDR3 sequence reads: CASSLEREGVEQFF. The DNA for the CDR3 is TGCGCCAGCAGCTTGGAACGGGAGGGGGTTGAGCAGTTCTTC.

The chain has TRBV5-8 and TRBJ2-5; D remains unclear. The V and J ends lost 4 bases and 3 bases respectively, with 13 bases between them. The germline V gene has CDR1 SGHTS and CDR2 YDEGEE. This CDR3 region has 14 residues. The CDR3, as DNA: TGTGCCAGCAGCCCCAAAGTGATAAAAGAGACCCAGTACTTC. Its protein product is CASSPKVIKETQYF.

This clone appeared once. The chain combines TRBV27 with TRBJ2-5, with 11 bases identical to TRBD1. Germline values: CDR1 MNHEY, CDR2 SMNVEV (reference sequence). V lost 6 bases, J lost 4 bases, and 13 bases stayed unmatched. CDR3 size: 17 residues. Written as DNA, the CDR3 is TGTGCCAGCAGACCCCTTTCGTTCGGGACAGGGGGAGAGACCCAGTACTTC. This codes for CASRPLSFGTGGETQYF.

This clone was counted once. This chain links TRBV6-5 with TRBJ2-1; D is perhaps TRBD2 (6 bases). Germline V gene sequence: CDR1 MNHEY, CDR2 SVGAGI. Trimming cost V 2 bases and J 5 bases, with 13 bases left between them. This CDR3 spans 15 amino acids. The CDR3: CASSYGRGPHNEQFF. DNA of the CDR3: TGTGCCAGCAGTTACGGGCGGGGCCCCCACAATGAGCAGTTCTTC.